One TCR beta chain is described in this entry. Other DNA sequences in the sample encode the same CDR3. The assay used deep level. Across several immunoSEQ plates, the genomic DNA of each subset was split evenly. Sequencing was performed with immunoSEQ multiplex PCR; in TCRdb, only in-frame clones are kept and a portion is missing. The table lists more than 2 million clones, 85% to 95% of them singletons, with over 1.5% in the top ten. The germline V gene encodes CDR1 SEHNR and CDR2 FQNEAQ (reference sequence). The CDR3 has 15 residues. Trimming at V came to 6 bases and at J to 7 bases, leaving 6 bases not matched to a gene. This sample was included in a study of shared clonotypes between healthy human individuals. Naive CD8 isolation took CD45RO-negative cells positively selected for CCR7 and excluded terminally differentiated effector memory CD45RA+ cells. Donors were healthy HIV-negative adults without recent acute infections or vaccinations.

Sequencing was performed on naive CD8+ T cells from PBMCs. The V and J genes are TRBV7-9 and TRBJ2-1; the match to TRBD2 covers 13 bases. This TCR was recovered from a man between 18 and 35 years old in good health. Some clones in this sample may be carry-over from other donors' samples. The chain's CDR3 is CASRPGLAGENEQFF. CDR3 sequence (DNA): TGTGCCAGCAGACCAGGACTAGCGGGAGAAAATGAGCAGTTCTTC.